The 25 T cell receptor beta chains below all came from one sample that was sequenced in a study of cytomegalovirus exposure and HLA in healthy donors. The PCR was carried out with 60 Vbeta primers and 13 Jbeta primers. Data came from immunoSEQ multiplex PCR; TCRdb stores just in-frame clones and leaves some out. In the table there are fewer than 150,000 clones, roughly 76% of which are singletons. What was sequenced was PBMCs. The receptors here all came from a man aged 18-30 years in good health and CMV-seronegative.

The gene calls are TRBV5-1 and TRBJ2-3, with 13 bases fitting TRBD2. Germline-derived CDR1 and CDR2 are SGHRS and YFSETQ. This CDR3 region has 15 residues. Trimming took 4 bases from V and 1 from J; bases not matched to a gene: 0. Here the CDR3 DNA reads TGCGCCAGCAGCGGACTAGCGGGGGGCACAGATACGCAGTATTTT. Translation: CASSGLAGGTDTQYF.

This clone has only one observation. This chain uses TRBV27 with TRBJ1-5; 8 nucleotides line up with TRBD1. The CDR3 length is 14 residues. J gave up 6 bases and V 8 bases, and 9 bases lay outside the gene matches. Germline V gives CDR1 MNHEY, CDR2 SMNVEV (reference sequence). The CDR3 DNA reads as TGTGCCAGCGCCTCAGGGGGCGGCGGTCAGCCCCAGCATTTT. Its protein is CASASGGGGQPQHF.

Of note for this clone: The same CDR3 arises from other DNA sequences in this sample as well. CDR3 sequence reads: CASSLTVNTEAFF. CDR3 coding DNA: TGTGCCAGCAGCTTGACAGTGAACACTGAAGCTTTCTTT. The gene calls are TRBV5-4 and TRBJ1-1, with D hard to call. CDR3 length equals 13 residues. V dropped 1 base and J dropped 0 bases, with 4 bases sitting between them. Per germline, CDR1 SGHNT and CDR2 YYREEE (reference sequence). The full variable domain, rest sourced from reference TRBV5-4 and TRBJ1-1, is ETGVTQSPTHLIKTRGQQVTLRCSSQSGHNTVSWYQQALGQGPQFIFQYYREEENGRGNFPPRFSGLQFPNYSSELNVNALELDDSALYLCASSLTVNTEAFFGQGTRLTVV.

The rearrangement links TRBV9 to TRBJ2-3, with 15 positions matching TRBD2. Germline loops: CDR1 SGDLS, CDR2 YYNGEE. The CDR3 totals 21 residues. The trim removed 4 bases at V and 1 base at J, leaving 16 bases unmatched. CDR3: CASSSPGLAGGRHYRTDTQYF. CDR3 sequence (DNA): TGTGCCAGCAGCTCTCCGGGACTAGCGGGGGGCCGCCATTACCGCACAGATACGCAGTATTTT.

The V and J genes are TRBV6-5 and TRBJ1-1, with D unclear. V was pared by 3 bases and J by 4 bases, with 6 bases between. Germline V gene lookup returns CDR1 MNHEY and CDR2 SVGAGI. The CDR3 sequence is 12 residues long. In nucleotides, the CDR3 is TGTGCCAGCAGTTATGGGCCCACTGAAGCTTTCTTT. It encodes CASSYGPTEAFF.

This chain connects TRBV29-1 to TRBJ2-1; 8 nucleotides agree with TRBD1. CDR1 is SQVTM and CDR2 is ANQGSEA in the germline V gene. This CDR3 spans 17 amino acids. After removal of 4 bases from V and 6 bases from J, the junction contained 17 bases not matched to a gene. DNA for the CDR3: TGCAGCGTTGCACGGGGGTACTACAGGGGGAATTCCAATGAGCAGTTCTTC. It translates to CSVARGYYRGNSNEQFF.

This chain joins TRBV29-1 and TRBJ2-5; 9 nucleotides agree with TRBD2. The J call could be wrong; TRBJ2-7 is a better fit for the DNA end. Germline CDR1 and CDR2: SQVTM and ANQGSEA. This CDR3 contains 14 residues. The CDR3 spells CSVEISGRLYEQYF. The CDR3, as DNA: TGCAGCGTTGAGATTAGCGGGAGATTGTACGAGCAGTACTTC.

This sequence joins TRBV5-1 and TRBJ1-2, with TRBD1 identical over 7 bases. Germline V CDR1 and CDR2: SGHRS, YFSETQ. The ends lost 6 bases at V and 4 bases at J; junction bases unmatched: 6. The CDR3 loop spans 13 amino acids. CDR3 DNA: TGCGCCAGCACGCCTGAGGGGGCCTATGGCTACACCTTC. Its protein product is CASTPEGAYGYTF.

This CDR3 is CASSLVRGGYEQYF. CDR3 sequence (DNA): TGTGCCAGCAGCTTAGTACGGGGGGGCTACGAGCAGTACTTC. The J gene is TRBJ2-5, the V gene TRBV7-2; TRBD2 agrees at 8 bases. The tail of the sequence fits TRBJ2-7 better, so the J call may be wrong. This CDR3 contains 14 residues. CDR1 is SGHTA, CDR2 FQGNSA, per germline.

The V gene is TRBV4-1, the J gene TRBJ2-5, with TRBD2 as a possible D gene (6 bases). The CDR3 spans 13 residues. CDR1 is MGHRA and CDR2 is YSYEKL in the germline V gene. V was pared by 2 bases and J by 4 bases, with 8 bases between. The chain's CDR3 is CASSQQGGETQYF. DNA of the CDR3: TGCGCCAGCAGCCAACAGGGAGGAGAGACCCAGTACTTC.

This clone was observed once. The genes are TRBV6-1 and TRBJ2-1; D is undetermined. The V gene's germline CDR1 is MNHNS and CDR2 SASEGT. The length of the CDR3 is 12 residues. Trimming removed 1 base at V and 7 bases at J, with 5 bases between. The CDR3 spells CASSEGRNEQFF. The CDR3 nucleotides are TGTGCCAGCAGTGAAGGCAGAAATGAGCAGTTCTTC.

The chain has TRBV5-1 and TRBJ1-1, with TRBD1 as a possible D gene (5 bases). Trimming pared 4 bases from V and 6 bases from J, leaving 19 bases between. Germline V gene lookup returns CDR1 SGHRS and CDR2 YFSETQ. The CDR3 has 15 residues. The CDR3 reads CASSANSRVKAEAFF. CDR3 DNA: TGCGCCAGCAGCGCAAACTCCAGGGTTAAGGCTGAAGCTTTCTTT.

This clone came up a few times. The chain employs TRBV5-6 and TRBJ2-3; D not certain. The CDR3 totals 15 residues. Per the germline V gene, CDR1 is SGHDT and CDR2 is YYEEEE. V gave up 6 bases and J gave up 1 base, with 15 bases separating them. The DNA for the CDR3 is TGTGCCAGCACCCCTTCCCCCTACCGCACAGATACGCAGTATTTT. Encoded protein: CASTPSPYRTDTQYF.

The V and J genes are TRBV28 and TRBJ1-4; 7 bases fit TRBD1. Looked up from germline, CDR1 is MDHEN and CDR2 is SYDVKM. V lost 4 bases to trimming and J lost 5 bases; unmatched junction nucleotides: 7. The CDR3 is 15 amino acids. CDR3 amino acids: CASSSRGGGNEKLFF. The CDR3 DNA is TGTGCCAGCAGTTCTAGAGGGGGCGGGAATGAAAAACTGTTTTTT. The variable domain in full, completed from reference TRBV28 and TRBJ1-4, reads DVKVTQSSRYLVKRTGEKVFLECVQDMDHENMFWYRQDPGLGLRLIYFSYDVKMKEKGDIPEGYSVSREKKERFSLILESASTNQTSMYLCASSSRGGGNEKLFFGSGTQLSVL.

V is TRBV2 and J is TRBJ1-5; 10 positions match TRBD1. From germline, CDR1 is SNHLY and CDR2 FYNNEI. The CDR3 is 15 amino acids. Trimming at V came to 4 bases and at J to 4 bases, leaving 4 bases not matched to a gene. CDR3 amino acids: CASSGRTGGNQPQHF. DNA for the CDR3: TGTGCCAGCAGTGGGCGGACAGGGGGTAATCAGCCCCAGCATTTT.

The chain has TRBV27 and TRBJ2-7; 7 bases align to TRBD2. From germline, CDR1 is MNHEY and CDR2 SMNVEV (reference sequence). This CDR3 contains 14 residues. The V segment lost 5 bases and the J segment 0 bases; nucleotides outside the gene matches: 4. CDR3 residues: CASSTSGNSYEQYF. For the CDR3, the DNA is TGTGCCAGCAGTACAAGCGGGAACTCCTACGAGCAGTACTTC.

The CDR3 DNA is TGCGCCACCCAAAGGGGGAGCGGGGCTAGCACAGATACGCAGTATTTT. Its translation is CATQRGSGASTDTQYF. The chain uses TRBV5-1 and TRBJ2-3; possibly TRBD2 for D (7 bases). The CDR3 consists of 16 residues. The V gene lost 9 bases and the J gene lost 0 bases, with 20 bases spanning the gap. Per the germline V gene, CDR1 is SGHRS and CDR2 is YFSETQ.

This clone was counted a single time. The genes are TRBV2 and TRBJ1-1, with D unclear. CDR3 length: 14 amino acids. Germline V CDR1 and CDR2: SNHLY, FYNNEI. Trimming cost V 6 bases and J 5 bases, with 16 bases left between them. The DNA of the CDR3 is TGTGCCAGCAGGGGGTCCCTGGGGAGAACTGAAGCTTTCTTT. Protein product: CASRGSLGRTEAFF.

The chain combines TRBV18 with TRBJ2-1, with D perhaps matching TRBD2 (5 bases). Per the germline V gene, CDR1 is KGHSH and CDR2 is LQKENI. There are 14 residues in the CDR3. Trimming pared 1 base from V and 4 bases from J, leaving 8 bases between. The CDR3: CASSPQTGYNEQFF. CDR3 in DNA: TGTGCCAGCTCACCACAAACGGGATACAATGAGCAGTTCTTC.

V gene TRBV7-2 combines with J gene TRBJ1-5, with 9 bases identical to TRBD1. This CDR3 has 16 residues. CDR1 and CDR2 (germline): SGHTA, FQGNSA. J gave up 1 base and V 1 base, and 2 bases lay outside the gene matches. In nucleotides, the CDR3 is TGTGCCAGCAGCTTAGATGGGACAGGGAGCAATCAGCCCCAGCATTTT. Its protein product is CASSLDGTGSNQPQHF.

The chain employs TRBV5-1 and TRBJ1-1; TRBD1 matches 10 bases. The ends lost 5 bases at V and 5 bases at J; junction bases unmatched: 9. The CDR3 runs 15 residues. The germline V gene encodes CDR1 SGHRS and CDR2 YFSETQ. Here the CDR3 reads CASSYTDRGSTEAFF. The CDR3, as DNA: TGCGCCAGCAGTTATACGGACAGGGGGAGTACTGAAGCTTTCTTT.

The chain carries TRBV9 and TRBJ1-2; D gene uncertain. Germline V CDR1 and CDR2: SGDLS, YYNGEE. Trimming removed 0 bases from V and 3 bases from J, with 9 bases in between. CDR3 size: 14 residues. CDR3 sequence (DNA): TGTGCCAGCAGCGTAGCCACAGCGGACTATGGCTACACCTTC. Protein sequence: CASSVATADYGYTF.

The chain has TRBV19 and TRBJ1-1; unclear D gene. Looked up from germline, CDR1 is LNHDA and CDR2 is SQIVND (reference sequence). V lost 0 bases, J lost 4 bases, and 9 bases lay in between. The CDR3 runs to 14 residues. The CDR3 DNA follows: TGTGCCAGTAGTATAGATTTACGGGTCACTGAAGCTTTCTTT. This codes for CASSIDLRVTEAFF. Based on the CDR3 plus reference TRBV19 and TRBJ1-1, the full variable domain is DGGITQSPKYLFRKEGQNVTLSCEQNLNHDAMYWYRQDPGQGLRLIYYSQIVNDFQKGDIAEGYSVSREKKESFPLTVTSAQKNPTAFYLCASSIDLRVTEAFFGQGTRLTVV.

This clone was counted once. This chain joins TRBV27 and TRBJ2-7, with D perhaps TRBD2 (6 bases). The CDR3 runs to 16 residues. Germline loops: CDR1 MNHEY, CDR2 SMNVEV (reference sequence). Deletions cut 0 bases from V and 6 bases from J, with 18 bases between. This chain's CDR3 is CASSLSKGGLLFEQYF. The CDR3 DNA reads as TGTGCCAGCAGTTTATCTAAGGGAGGTTTGCTCTTCGAGCAGTACTTC.

This chain links TRBV27 with TRBJ2-1; 8 positions match TRBD1. The ends lost 11 bases at V and 7 bases at J; junction bases unmatched: 7. CDR1 is MNHEY and CDR2 is SMNVEV in the germline V gene (reference sequence). This CDR3 spans 12 amino acids. CDR3 sequence: CACGQGLNEQFF. The CDR3 nucleotides are TGTGCCTGCGGACAGGGATTAAATGAGCAGTTCTTC.